This T cell receptor (beta chain) originates from a study of graft-versus-host responses after intestinal transplantation. Across the whole study: Among the recipients, all got anti-thymocyte globulin induction and then tacrolimus and steroids for around 3 years.

Libraries were prepared by immunoSEQ multiplex PCR; TCRdb keeps only in-frame clonotypes and omits some of them. This sample has fewer than 85,000 clones, with 90% to 95% found just once. Germline V gene lookup returns CDR1 MNHEY and CDR2 SMNVEV (reference sequence). Deletions cut 11 bases from V and 0 bases from J, with 19 bases between. The CDR3 is 15 amino acids. Comment on this clone: Its antigen is unidentified.

Whole-study results and caveats: Among recipient marrow samples, GvH clones were found; some appeared first in ileum or blood.

The chain employs TRBV27 and TRBJ1-1; maybe TRBD1 (6 bases). This specimen was unstimulated CD8+ T cells sorted from spleen or lymph node cells, taken before intestinal transplant. The TCR originated in a human donor who received an intestinal transplant. CDR3: CAGTSAGALNTEAFF. CDR3 coding DNA: TGTGCCGGCACCTCAGCAGGGGCCCTGAACACTGAAGCTTTCTTT.